The rows below give T cell receptor beta chains drawn from one sample of a study of cytomegalovirus exposure and HLA in healthy donors. Profiled with immunoSEQ multiplex PCR; TCRdb holds only in-frame clones, not every one. The sample consists of approximately 160,000 clones, about four fifths of them appearing once. Sequencing was performed on PBMCs. Source of these receptors: a male donor in good health and CMV-seronegative. Each CDR3 is given with its conserved first and last residue.

V gene | CDR3 protein
TRBV27 | CASSPIGTSGIRAATDTQYF
TRBV20-1 | CSPSREETQYF
TRBV4-2 | CASSQGTRGYTF
TRBV15 | CATSRPGQGLTYEQYF
TRBV5-6 | CASSYIQVYEQYF
TRBV4-1 | CASSQGTGWGGNTIYF
TRBV7-9 | CASSPMTGQRNEKLFF
TRBV4-2 | CASSQVGGTAYEQYF
TRBV27 | CASSLQGRGDTQYF
TRBV7-2 | CASNHQGLGGYTF
TRBV25-1 | CASSEVGGSYNEQFF
TRBV11-2 | CASSLVSNYGYTF
TRBV7-8 | CASSLGTGSFQPQHF
TRBV2 | CASSTGAYEQYF
TRBV19 | CASSREGLRGSYNEQFF
TRBV28 | CASSLKAGASFFYGYTF
TRBV7-3 | CASSLTASGELFF
TRBV12-5 | CAHAQGGNTEAFF
TRBV5-1 | CASSPQGLGGFNTEAFF
TRBV7-9 | CASSLRGSSGNTIYF
TRBV7-8 | CASSLGRRGNTIYF
TRBV27 | CASSLLARGQETQYF
TRBV21-1 | CASSGISTSGRNYEQYF
TRBV7-6 | CASSLPPGRGSTDTQYF
TRBV25-1 | CASRPKATGSYEQYF